This T cell receptor beta chain was sequenced during a study of response to subunit inactivated influenza vaccine. The study, taken as a whole, reports: The authors put forward the suggestion that each seasonal influenza vaccination may bring in only a limited number of new T cells.

Germline V gives CDR1 SEHNR, CDR2 FQNEAQ (reference sequence). The CDR3 sequence is 14 residues long. The J segment lost 3 bases and the V segment lost 4 bases, leaving 5 bases of the junction unmatched. From the RT-PCR reads, TCRdb called clonotypes with MiXCR, one entry per CDR3 protein. Here the sample spans about 780,000 distinct CDR3 sequences, about a fifth being singletons. Regarding this clonotype: Its antigen remains unknown.

The origin of this receptor is a man in his fifties who received an inactivated influenza vaccine. Sequenced material: PBMCs from blood, taken about 5 days after vaccination. V usage is TRBV7-9 and J usage is TRBJ1-1, with 7 bases aligning to TRBD1. The CDR3 DNA follows: TGTGCCAGCAGCTCCCGGGACAGTTACACTGAAGCTTTCTTT. This codes for CASSSRDSYTEAFF.